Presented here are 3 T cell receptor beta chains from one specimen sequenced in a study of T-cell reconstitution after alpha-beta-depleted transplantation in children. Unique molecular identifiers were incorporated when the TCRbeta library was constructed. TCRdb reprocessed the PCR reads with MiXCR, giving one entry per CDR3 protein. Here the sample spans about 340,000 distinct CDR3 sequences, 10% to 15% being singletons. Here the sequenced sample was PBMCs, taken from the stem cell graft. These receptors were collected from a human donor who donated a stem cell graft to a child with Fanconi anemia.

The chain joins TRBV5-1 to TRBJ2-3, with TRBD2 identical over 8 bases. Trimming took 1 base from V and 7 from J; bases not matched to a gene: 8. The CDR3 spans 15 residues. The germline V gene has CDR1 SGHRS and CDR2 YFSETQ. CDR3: CASSLQTSATHTQYF. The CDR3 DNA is TGCGCCAGCAGCTTGCAGACTAGCGCAACCCATACGCAGTATTTT.

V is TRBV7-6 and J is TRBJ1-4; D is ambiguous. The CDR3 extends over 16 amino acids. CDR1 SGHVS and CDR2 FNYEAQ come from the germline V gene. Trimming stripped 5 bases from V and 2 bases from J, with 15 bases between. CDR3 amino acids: CASSPRAKATNEKLFF. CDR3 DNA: TGTGCCAGCAGCCCGCGGGCGAAGGCCACTAATGAAAAACTGTTTTTT.

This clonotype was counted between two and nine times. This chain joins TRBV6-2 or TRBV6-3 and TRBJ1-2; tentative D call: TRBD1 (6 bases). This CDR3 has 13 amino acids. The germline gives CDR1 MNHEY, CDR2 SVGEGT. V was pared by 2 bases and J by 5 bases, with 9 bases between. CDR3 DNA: TGTGCCAGCAGTTACGGACAGAAATATGGCTACACCTTC. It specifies CASSYGQKYGYTF.